The 4 T cell receptor beta chains presented below share a single source sample, sequenced in a study of somatic mutations in cytotoxic T cells in rheumatoid arthritis listed by TCRdb under 2017. Library prep was done by the immunoSEQ multiplex PCR assay. TCRdb carries this immuneACCESS record with in-frame sequences only. Its versions omit some clonotypes, under half of them owing to an unresolved V gene in the studies checked, with the rest unexplained. The sample yields 4,400 or so clones; around 78% were counted once. About 67% of the sample is taken by the ten largest. The sample in question was CD8+ T cells sorted from blood, obtained at a follow-up visit. Receptors were obtained from a man aged 35 to 55 with rheumatoid arthritis.

The chain joins TRBV4-1 to TRBJ1-4; 7 nucleotides match TRBD1. Germline CDR1 MGHRA, CDR2 YSYEKL. The CDR3 covers 15 residues. The junction had 7 bases not matched to a gene; V was cut back by 3 bases and J by 6 bases. The CDR3, as DNA: TGCGCCAGCAGCCACGTGACAGGGTCCGATGAAAAACTGTTTTTT. Translated: CASSHVTGSDEKLFF.

The chain carries TRBV19 and TRBJ1-3; D unresolved. This CDR3 spans 16 amino acids. The V end was cut by 5 bases, the J end by 6 bases, with 20 bases between. Per the germline V gene, CDR1 is LNHDA and CDR2 is SQIVND (reference sequence). The CDR3, as DNA: TGTGCCAGTAGTCGACCTCTACAATCGCCCGAAAACACCATATATTTT. Translated, it gives CASSRPLQSPENTIYF.

The chain carries TRBV2 and TRBJ1-2; tentatively, D is TRBD1 (6 bases). V gave up 3 bases and J gave up 10 bases, with 27 bases separating them. The germline gives CDR1 SNHLY, CDR2 FYNNEI. The CDR3 is 17 residues long. The CDR3 DNA reads TGTGCCAGCAGTGATTCGACCACAGGGATCGAACTACTCCCCTACACCTTC. Translating it yields CASSDSTTGIELLPYTF.

CDR3 sequence (DNA): TGTGCCAGCACTACTACAGGGGGCCATCAGCCCCAGCATTTT. This encodes CASTTTGGHQPQHF. The rearrangement joins TRBV27 to TRBJ1-5, with 9 bases that match TRBD1. J lost 5 bases, V lost 7 bases, and 6 bases had no gene match. CDR3 length equals 14 residues. Germline CDR1 is MNHEY and CDR2 is SMNVEV (reference sequence).